This T cell receptor beta chain was captured by sequencing in a study of blood T cells in healthy people across ages (dated by TCRdb to between 2014 and 2016). For context, the study as a whole: In model experiments, roughly one uniquely barcoded TCR beta cDNA molecule per two T cells was captured by template switching. To avoid experimental bias, donors of different ages were distributed randomly across sequencing lanes. For two donors (one aged 18 to 30 and one aged 80 or older), the study analyzed two additional independent replicas of 1 million unique cDNA reads from the same blood draw. To track age-related changes in TCR beta repertoire diversity, the study relied on deep sequencing normalized with unique cDNA molecular identifiers. The donors were split into four age groups: young (average 16 years), middle-aged (nearly 40), aged (approximately 60) and long-lived (over 80). Results and caveats for the whole study, not just this receptor: A strong correlation was found between observed TCR beta diversity and the percentage of naive T cells measured by flow cytometry. Estimates of total diversity based on one million sequenced T cells were regarded as lower bounds and as underestimates. As age increased, observed TCR beta diversity per million T cells dropped in a roughly linear way, and a significant reduction was already evident by age 40. Since profiling was done on bulk unsorted PBMCs, naive and antigen-experienced compartments could not be conclusively compared. Donor CMV infection status was unknown, potentially confounding age-related changes in expanded clonotypes. Compared with the aged group, the long-lived group had more naive CD4+ T cells, fewer expanded clones and increased TCR diversity, a pattern suggesting age selection.

Donors were under 40 systemically healthy Caucasian individuals from Russia aged roughly 6 to 95 years. Each donor gave ten milliliters of peripheral blood, drawn into EDTA-treated Vacutainer tubes. Ficoll-Paque density-gradient centrifugation was used to isolate PBMCs, with at least 6.5 million per sample. Total RNA, at least 5 micrograms per sample, was extracted from PBMCs with Trizol reagent. For every donor, an aliquot of PBMCs went through flow cytometry to measure the percentages of naive CD45RAhigh/CD27high T cells. The CDR3 length is 13 residues, termini included. Only the CDR3 DNA stays, 39 bases, in frame from base 1. Sequences SGHRS (CDR1) and YFSETQ (CDR2) are obtained from the germline V gene. Trimming takes 0 bases from V and 2 bases from J, and the germline ends sit 5 bases apart. Library preparation was by 5' RACE. Reads for this sample came from an Illumina HiSeq 2500. A second roughly 6 to 12 cycle PCR used a sample-barcoded 5' primer and a J-beta primer mix. Each TCR beta cDNA molecule received a unique molecular identifier from a template-switch 5' adaptor carrying 12 random nucleotides. Each sample yielded at least 3 million CDR3-containing paired-end reads. First-strand cDNA was synthesized from all RNA with the Mint cDNA synthesis kit, primed by a TRBC-specific oligonucleotide. Following uracil-DNA glycosylase treatment, a first 18-cycle PCR with universal primers M1SS and BC2_uni_R was performed on all cDNA. Turning to the authors' computational methods: For normalization, 1 million high-quality reads, each with a distinct molecular identifier, were randomly selected from each sample. Reads with shared molecular identifiers were discarded instead of being binned into consensus sequences. MiTCR, set to a Q25 quality threshold and the strictest error-elimination algorithm, was used for CDR3 identification, clonotype clustering and error correction. A nonparametric unseen species model with Euler transformation was used to estimate lower-bound total TCR beta diversity. The public reads were reanalyzed by TCRdb: fastp trimming at Q25, MiXCR alignment, in-frame beta chains only. Rows are combined by CDR3 protein, so each entry shows the most common genes and DNA. For this entry, the V and J calls and clone size follow TCRdb and not the study's own pipeline. The sample table lists 850,000 or so distinct CDR3 sequences, more than 25% of them with a count of one. About 18% of the sample goes to the ten largest clones.

Comment on this clonotype: The specificity of this receptor is unknown. In this CDR3 the conserved last residue, phenylalanine or tryptophan, is missing, so a read error is likely.

The rearrangement joined TRBV5-1 to TRBJ2-5; no D gene is confidently identified. The sample taken for sequencing was blood. This TCR derives from a woman over 75 in good health. Here is the DNA: TGCGCCAGCAGCTTGGGCTTTCAAGAGACCCAGTACGTC. Its coded protein is CASSLGFQETQYV.